These T cell receptor beta chains were read from a single sample in a study of blood T cell repertoires in COVID-19. Assay used: immunoSEQ multiplex PCR; TCRdb lists only in-frame clones, some missing. The sample comprises more than 250,000 clones, more than 85% of which are singletons, and roughly 20% rests with the top ten. The sample consisted of PBMCs or T cells enriched from blood (not recorded which). These receptors were taken from a woman aged 30 to 39 who had recovered from COVID-19. Each CDR3 is given with its conserved first and last residue.

v_call cdr3_aa
TRBV7-2 CASSQLAGSTQYF
TRBV28 CASSLWAMGNQPQHF
TRBV27 CASSLRLYTGELFF
TRBV2 CASSYDRVNYGYTF
TRBV4-1 CASSQLGLAGAPLEQYF
TRBV4-3 CASSHNLRGTEAFF
TRBV28 CASSSHLSGSYEQYF
TRBV3-1/TRBV3-2 CASSQQGRDEQYF
TRBV27 CASSSSGVGAGELFF
TRBV9 CASSATGDATNEKLFF
TRBV4-3 CASSLGQGAYEQYF
TRBV28 CASSLLGGQGAREQFF
TRBV20-1 CSATGQGPLHF
TRBV30 CAWRRQGSSYNEQFF
TRBV28 CASSLGQNYGYTF
TRBV28 CASTEGGADTQYF
TRBV6-5 CASGETGGAHGYTF
TRBV7-9 CASSPGGTEAFF
TRBV7-3 CASRPGQGTDTQYF
TRBV5-1 CASTPPTSGATDTQYF
TRBV13 CASSLTVEAFF
TRBV5-1 CASSLAGTGGEGTEAFF
TRBV14 CASSQGAGNTIYF
TRBV7-8 CASSSPYTGELFF
TRBV7-6 CASSLTGSSTDTQYF
TRBV19 CASSDQGARFEQYF
TRBV3-1/TRBV3-2 CASSQVGAGGSSGNTIYF
TRBV18 CASSVRLLEQFF
TRBV3-1/TRBV3-2 CASSQWETNGYTF
TRBV18 CASSPPPGGNEQFF
TRBV7-8 CASSIGHRQETQYF
TRBV28 CASSFSQGTSNQPQHF
TRBV5-8 CASSPDINSGELFF
TRBV18 CASSPMMTVSNQPQHF
TRBV30 CARGTGAGELFF
TRBV21-1 CASKRTGDITEAFF
TRBV24-1 CATSDDNTDTQYF
TRBV27 CASSETTSSYNEQFF
TRBV7-2 CASSFGGGPAYEQYF
TRBV5-4 CASAPGGGEQYF
TRBV5-1 CASSLVASGSVYVDSGANVLTF